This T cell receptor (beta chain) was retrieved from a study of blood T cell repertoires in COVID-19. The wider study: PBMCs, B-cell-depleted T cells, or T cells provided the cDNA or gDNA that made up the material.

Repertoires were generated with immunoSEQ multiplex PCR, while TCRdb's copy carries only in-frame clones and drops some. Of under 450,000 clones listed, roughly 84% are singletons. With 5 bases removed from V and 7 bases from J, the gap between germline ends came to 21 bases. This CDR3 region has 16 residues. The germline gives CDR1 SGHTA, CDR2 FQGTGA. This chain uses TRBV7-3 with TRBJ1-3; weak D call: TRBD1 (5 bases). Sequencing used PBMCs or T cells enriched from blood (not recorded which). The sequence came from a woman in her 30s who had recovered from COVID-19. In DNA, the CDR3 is TGTGCCAGCAGCGGCCCAAAGCCGGGGGTTTCGAACACCATATATTTT. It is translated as CASSGPKPGVSNTIYF.